This TCR beta chain came from a study of blood T cell repertoires in COVID-19. Looking at the study overall: Donors in the United States, Italy and Spain gave samples during acute or convalescent COVID-19.

Authors' analysis steps: Scientists estimated how many nucleated cells there were by amplifying reference gene primers. This table comes from immunoSEQ multiplex PCR, and its TCRdb copy is limited to in-frame clones, with some not included. That table supplies the V and J calls and clone size; D and trimming were determined from the DNA. The table records 110,000 to 150,000 clones, roughly 85% of them present only once. CDR1 and CDR2 (germline): SNHLY, FYNNEI. Trimming left V 7 bases short and J 4 bases short, with 14 bases between. The CDR3 has 14 amino acids. Participants spanned ages about 18 to 100 years and resided in about two dozen US areas. Cohorts were assigned according to the clinical history that participants reported.

Sequenced material: PBMCs or T cells enriched from blood (not recorded which). V usage is TRBV2 and J usage is TRBJ1-5; no definite D call. The clonotype comes from a man between 45 and 60 years old who had recovered from COVID-19. The CDR3 loop reads CASTEVTPNQPQHF. The CDR3 DNA is TGTGCCAGCACCGAGGTTACACCTAATCAGCCCCAGCATTTT.